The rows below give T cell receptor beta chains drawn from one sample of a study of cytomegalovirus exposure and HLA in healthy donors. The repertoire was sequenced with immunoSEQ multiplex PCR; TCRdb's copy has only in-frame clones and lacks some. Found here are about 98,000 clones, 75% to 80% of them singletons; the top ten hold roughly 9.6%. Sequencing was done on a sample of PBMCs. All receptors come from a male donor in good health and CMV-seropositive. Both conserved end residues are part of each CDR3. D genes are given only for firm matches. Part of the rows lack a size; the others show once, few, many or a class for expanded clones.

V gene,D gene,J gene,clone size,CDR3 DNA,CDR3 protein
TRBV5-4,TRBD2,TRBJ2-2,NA,TGTGCCAGCAGCGGGGAGCGGGAGGGGCTCACCGGGGAGCTGTTTTTT,CASSGEREGLTGELFF
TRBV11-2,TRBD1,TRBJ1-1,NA,TGTGCCAGCAGCTTGGGACAGGGGGCTACTGAAGCTTTCTTT,CASSLGQGATEAFF
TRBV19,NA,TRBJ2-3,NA,TGTGCCAGTTCGGCAGGGGCCACAGATACGCAGTATTTT,CASSAGATDTQYF
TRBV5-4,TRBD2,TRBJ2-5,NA,TGTGCCAGCAGCCGGAAAGAAGCGGGAGGGCAAGAGACCCAGTACTTC,CASSRKEAGGQETQYF
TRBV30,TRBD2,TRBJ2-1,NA,TGTGCCTGGCTCAGCGGGAGGGCTTTGAATGAGCAGTTCTTC,CAWLSGRALNEQFF
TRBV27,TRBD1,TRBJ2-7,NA,TGTGCCAGCAGTTTTCCGGACAGGCCCTACGAGCAGTACTTC,CASSFPDRPYEQYF
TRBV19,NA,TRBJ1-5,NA,TGTGCCAGTAGTATAGGCCGGAATCAGCCCCAGCATTTT,CASSIGRNQPQHF
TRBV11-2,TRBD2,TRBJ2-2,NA,TGTGCCAGCAGCTTCCATAGCGGGTCATACACCGGGGAGCTGTTTTTT,CASSFHSGSYTGELFF
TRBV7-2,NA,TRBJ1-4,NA,TGTGCCAGCAGCTTAGTGGATTGGCAGGGCGAACTGTTTTTT,CASSLVDWQGELFF
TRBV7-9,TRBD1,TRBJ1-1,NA,TGTGCCAGCAGCCCCCCCGGGACAGACACAAGAGCTTTCTTT,CASSPPGTDTRAFF
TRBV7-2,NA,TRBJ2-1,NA,TGTGCCAGCAGCTTGGCAAATTACAATGAGCAGTTCTTC,CASSLANYNEQFF
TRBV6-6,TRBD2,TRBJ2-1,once,TGTGCCAGCCTAGTAGGGACTAGCGGGAACAATGAGCAGTTCTTC,CASLVGTSGNNEQFF